This is a list of T cell receptor beta chains from one sample in a study of blood T cell repertoires in COVID-19. Profiling relied on immunoSEQ multiplex PCR, and the TCRdb table lists in-frame clones only, not all of them. This table has about 280,000 clones, roughly 85% appearing once. The sample consisted of peripheral blood. The source is a human donor in a cohort sampled during active COVID-19. CDR3s include the opening cysteine and the closing phenylalanine or tryptophan. Each record gives: CDR3 protein, CDR3 DNA, J gene, clone size, V gene, D gene. D genes are given only for firm matches. Size is omitted from some rows. Given values are once, few, many or a class for expanded clones.

cdr3_aa: CASSLTGRRYTF
cdr3_nt: TGTGCCAGCAGTTTGACAGGGAGGCGCTACACCTTC
j_call: TRBJ1-2
clone_size: NA
v_call: TRBV6-5
d_call: TRBD1

cdr3_aa: CASRWTYNSPLHF
cdr3_nt: TGTGCCAGCAGATGGACATATAATTCACCCCTCCACTTT
j_call: TRBJ1-6
clone_size: NA
v_call: TRBV5-4
d_call: NA

cdr3_aa: CATEAGTSYGYTF
cdr3_nt: TGTGCCACCGAGGCGGGAACGAGCTATGGCTACACCTTC
j_call: TRBJ1-2
clone_size: NA
v_call: TRBV19
d_call: NA

cdr3_aa: CASSPDRGNEKLFF
cdr3_nt: TGTGCCAGCAGCCCCGACAGGGGTAATGAAAAACTGTTTTTT
j_call: TRBJ1-4
clone_size: NA
v_call: TRBV7-9
d_call: TRBD1

cdr3_aa: CASRPSRTGVAEAFF
cdr3_nt: TGTGCCAGCAGACCCTCGAGGACAGGGGTCGCTGAAGCTTTCTTT
j_call: TRBJ1-1
clone_size: NA
v_call: TRBV6-5
d_call: TRBD1

cdr3_aa: CASSQEATGRNSYEQYF
cdr3_nt: TGTGCCAGCAGCCAAGAGGCAACCGGGAGGAACTCCTACGAGCAGTACTTC
j_call: TRBJ2-7
clone_size: NA
v_call: TRBV4-2
d_call: TRBD2

cdr3_aa: CASRVLGRNEQFF
cdr3_nt: TGTGCCAGCAGGGTACTAGGAAGAAATGAGCAGTTCTTC
j_call: TRBJ2-1
clone_size: NA
v_call: TRBV28
d_call: NA

cdr3_aa: CASNYGATNEKLFF
cdr3_nt: TGTGCCAGTAATTACGGTGCAACTAATGAAAAACTGTTTTTT
j_call: TRBJ1-4
clone_size: NA
v_call: TRBV19
d_call: NA

cdr3_aa: CASSETTKGEQYF
cdr3_nt: TGCGCCAGCAGTGAAACCACAAAGGGGGAGCAGTACTTC
j_call: TRBJ2-7
clone_size: NA
v_call: TRBV10-2
d_call: NA

cdr3_aa: CASSSTLNTEAFF
cdr3_nt: TGTGCCAGCAGCTCGACACTGAACACTGAAGCTTTCTTT
j_call: TRBJ1-1
clone_size: NA
v_call: TRBV7-9
d_call: NA

cdr3_aa: CATKQEDSFLSNQPQHF
cdr3_nt: TGTGCCACTAAACAAGAGGACAGTTTCCTTAGCAATCAGCCCCAGCATTTT
j_call: TRBJ1-5
clone_size: NA
v_call: TRBV19
d_call: NA

cdr3_aa: CASSAGTGVPETQYF
cdr3_nt: TGCGCCAGCAGCGCGGGGACAGGCGTTCCCGAGACCCAGTACTTC
j_call: TRBJ2-5
clone_size: few
v_call: TRBV5-1
d_call: TRBD1

cdr3_aa: CASSLDGLAAYNEQFF
cdr3_nt: TGTGCCAGCAGCTTAGATGGACTAGCGGCCTACAATGAGCAGTTCTTC
j_call: TRBJ2-1
clone_size: NA
v_call: TRBV7-2
d_call: TRBD2